This entry concerns a single TCR beta chain. Per the original data handling: Amplification of reference gene primers was used by the study to estimate nucleated cell counts. Assay used: immunoSEQ multiplex PCR; TCRdb lists only in-frame clones, some missing. The V and J calls and clone size were taken over from that table, and D and trimming were inferred from the DNA. The sample yields 65,000 or so clones, about nine tenths seen once. The data stem from a study of blood T cell repertoires in COVID-19. Study as a whole: The study drew acute and convalescent COVID-19 samples from the United States, Italy and Spain. T cells, B-cell-depleted T cells, or PBMCs provided the cDNA or gDNA that served as material.

Germline CDR1 and CDR2: MNHNS and SASEGT. The CDR3 is made up of 17 amino acids. Trimming took 4 bases from V and 0 from J; bases not matched to a gene: 5. Sequencing was done on a sample of peripheral blood. The chain links TRBV6-1 to TRBJ2-6; 8 positions agree with TRBD1. This clonotype was obtained from a man in his 60s with acute or convalescent COVID-19. The CDR3 DNA sequence: TGTGCCAGCAGTGGGGACAGGAGGAGCTCTGGGGCCAACGTCCTGACTTTC. This gives the protein CASSGDRRSSGANVLTF.